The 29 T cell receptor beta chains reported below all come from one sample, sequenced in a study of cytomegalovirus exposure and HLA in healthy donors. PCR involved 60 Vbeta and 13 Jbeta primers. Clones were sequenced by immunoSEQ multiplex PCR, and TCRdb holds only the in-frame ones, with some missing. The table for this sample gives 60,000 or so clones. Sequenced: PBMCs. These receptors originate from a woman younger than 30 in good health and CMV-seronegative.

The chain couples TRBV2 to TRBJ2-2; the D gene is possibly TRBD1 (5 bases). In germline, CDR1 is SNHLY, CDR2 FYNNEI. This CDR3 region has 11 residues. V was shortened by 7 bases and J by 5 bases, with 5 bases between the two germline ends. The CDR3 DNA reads TGTGCCAGCAAGGGGACCGGGGAGCTGTTTTTT. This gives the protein CASKGTGELFF.

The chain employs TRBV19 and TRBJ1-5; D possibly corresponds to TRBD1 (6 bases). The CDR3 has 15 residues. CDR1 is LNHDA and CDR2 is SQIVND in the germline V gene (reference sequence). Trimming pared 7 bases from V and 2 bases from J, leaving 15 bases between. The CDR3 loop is CASTRGGQRNQPQHF. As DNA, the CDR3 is TGTGCCAGTACAAGGGGGGGACAACGCAATCAGCCCCAGCATTTT.

The CDR3 sequence is CASSQNRGRFYGYTF. CDR3 nucleotides: TGTGCCAGCAGTCAGAACAGGGGGCGCTTCTATGGCTACACCTTC. The chain joins TRBV6-5 to TRBJ1-2; TRBD1 aligns across 9 bases. The CDR3 loop spans 15 amino acids. Unmatched junction bases numbered 8, after V lost 5 bases and J lost 4 bases. Germline CDR1 and CDR2: MNHEY and SVGAGI.

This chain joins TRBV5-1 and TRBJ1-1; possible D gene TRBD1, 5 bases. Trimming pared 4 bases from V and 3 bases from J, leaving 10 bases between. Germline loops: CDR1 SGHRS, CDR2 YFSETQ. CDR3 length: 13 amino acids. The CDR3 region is CASSRGGDTEAFF. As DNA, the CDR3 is TGCGCCAGCAGCAGGGGCGGGGACACTGAAGCTTTCTTT. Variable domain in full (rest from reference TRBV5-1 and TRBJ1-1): KAGVTQTPRYLIKTRGQQVTLSCSPISGHRSVSWYQQTPGQGLQFLFEYFSETQRNKGNFPGRFSGRQFSNSRSEMNVSTLELGDSALYLCASSRGGDTEAFFGQGTRLTVV.

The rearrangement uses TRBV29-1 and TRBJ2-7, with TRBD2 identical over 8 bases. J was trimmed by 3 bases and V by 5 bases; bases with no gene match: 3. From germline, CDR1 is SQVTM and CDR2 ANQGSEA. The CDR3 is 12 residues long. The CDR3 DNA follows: TGCAGCGTTAGAACTAGCGGCTACGAGCAGTACTTC. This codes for CSVRTSGYEQYF.

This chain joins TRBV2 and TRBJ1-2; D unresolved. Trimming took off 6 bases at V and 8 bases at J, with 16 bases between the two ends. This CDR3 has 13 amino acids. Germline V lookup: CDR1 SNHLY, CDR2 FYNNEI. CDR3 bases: TGTGCCAGCAGCCGGGAAAGGGCACAGGGCTACACCTTC. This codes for CASSRERAQGYTF.

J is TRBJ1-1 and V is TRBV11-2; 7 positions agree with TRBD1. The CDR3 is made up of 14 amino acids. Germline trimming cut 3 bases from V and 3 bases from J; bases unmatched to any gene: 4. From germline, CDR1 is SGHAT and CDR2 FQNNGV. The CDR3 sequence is CASSFIGQDTEAFF. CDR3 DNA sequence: TGTGCCAGCAGCTTCATAGGACAGGACACTGAAGCTTTCTTT.

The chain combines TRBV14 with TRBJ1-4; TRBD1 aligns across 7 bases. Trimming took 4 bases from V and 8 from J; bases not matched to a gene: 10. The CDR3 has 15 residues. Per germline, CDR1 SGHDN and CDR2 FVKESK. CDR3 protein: CASSRTQGVGEKLFF. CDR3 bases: TGTGCCAGCAGCCGAACTCAGGGGGTAGGGGAAAAACTGTTTTTT. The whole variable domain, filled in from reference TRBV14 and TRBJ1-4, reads EAGVTQFPSHSVIEKGQTVTLRCDPISGHDNLYWYRRVMGKEIKFLLHFVKESKQDESGMPNNRFLAERTGGTYSTLKVQPAELEDSGVYFCASSRTQGVGEKLFFGSGTQLSVL.

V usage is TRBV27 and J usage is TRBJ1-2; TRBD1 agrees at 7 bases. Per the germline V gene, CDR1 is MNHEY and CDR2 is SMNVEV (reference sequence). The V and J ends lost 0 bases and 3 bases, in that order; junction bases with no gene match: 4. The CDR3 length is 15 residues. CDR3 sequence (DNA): TGTGCCAGCAGTTTATCGACAGGGATGCACTATGGCTACACCTTC. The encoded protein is CASSLSTGMHYGYTF.

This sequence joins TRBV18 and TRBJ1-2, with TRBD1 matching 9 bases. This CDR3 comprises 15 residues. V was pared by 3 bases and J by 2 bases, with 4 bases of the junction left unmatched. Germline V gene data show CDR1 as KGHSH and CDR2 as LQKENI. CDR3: CASSPRDRANYGYTF. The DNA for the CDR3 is TGTGCCAGCTCACCCCGGGACAGGGCCAACTATGGCTACACCTTC.

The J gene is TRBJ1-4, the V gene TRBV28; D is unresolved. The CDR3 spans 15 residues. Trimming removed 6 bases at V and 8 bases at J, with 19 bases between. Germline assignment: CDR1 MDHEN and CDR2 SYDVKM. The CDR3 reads CASRDRGVEFEKLFF. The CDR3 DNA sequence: TGTGCCAGCAGGGATCGGGGAGTGGAGTTCGAAAAACTGTTTTTT.

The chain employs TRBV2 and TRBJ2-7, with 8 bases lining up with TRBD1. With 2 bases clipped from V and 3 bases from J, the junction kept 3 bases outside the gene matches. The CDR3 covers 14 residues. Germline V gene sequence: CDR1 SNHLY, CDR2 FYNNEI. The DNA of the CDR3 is TGTGCCAGCAGTGAACAGGGGGCGCTCTACGAGCAGTACTTC. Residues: CASSEQGALYEQYF.

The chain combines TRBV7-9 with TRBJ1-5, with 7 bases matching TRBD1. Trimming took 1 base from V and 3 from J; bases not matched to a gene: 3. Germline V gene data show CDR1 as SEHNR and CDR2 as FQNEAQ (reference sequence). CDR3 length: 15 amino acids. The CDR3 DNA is TGTGCCAGCAGCTTAGTCGGGACAGACAATCAGCCCCAGCATTTT. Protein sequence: CASSLVGTDNQPQHF.

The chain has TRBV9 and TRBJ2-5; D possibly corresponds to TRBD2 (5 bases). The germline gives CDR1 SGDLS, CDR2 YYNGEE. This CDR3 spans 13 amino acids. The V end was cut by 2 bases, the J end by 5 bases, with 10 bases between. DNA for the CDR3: TGTGCCAGCAGCGTTAGCGTTGCGGAGACCCAGTACTTC. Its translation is CASSVSVAETQYF.

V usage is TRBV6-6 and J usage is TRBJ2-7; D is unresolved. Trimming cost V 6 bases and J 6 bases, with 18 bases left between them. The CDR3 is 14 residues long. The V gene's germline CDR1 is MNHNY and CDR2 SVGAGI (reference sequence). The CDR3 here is CASSPPQLVFEQYF. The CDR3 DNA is TGTGCCAGCAGCCCTCCCCAGCTAGTCTTCGAGCAGTACTTC.

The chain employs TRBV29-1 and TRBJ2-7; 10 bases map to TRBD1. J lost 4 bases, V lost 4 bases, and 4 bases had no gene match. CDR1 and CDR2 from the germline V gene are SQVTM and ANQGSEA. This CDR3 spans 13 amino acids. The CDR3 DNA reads TGCAGCGTTGGGAGACAGGGGGCTTACGAGCAGTACTTC. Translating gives CSVGRQGAYEQYF.

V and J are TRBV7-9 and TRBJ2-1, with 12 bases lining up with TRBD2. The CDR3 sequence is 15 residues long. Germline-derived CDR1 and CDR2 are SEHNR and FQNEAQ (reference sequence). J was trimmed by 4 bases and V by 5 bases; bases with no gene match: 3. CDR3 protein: CASSLLAGGYNEQFF. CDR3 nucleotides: TGTGCCAGCAGCCTACTAGCGGGGGGTTACAATGAGCAGTTCTTC.

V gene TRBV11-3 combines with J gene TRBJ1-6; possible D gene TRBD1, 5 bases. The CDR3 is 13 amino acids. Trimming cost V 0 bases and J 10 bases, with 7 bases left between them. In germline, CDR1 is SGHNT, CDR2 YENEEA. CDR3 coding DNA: TGTGCCAGCAGCTTAGAAACAGGCTCACCCCTCCACTTT. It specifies CASSLETGSPLHF.

The CDR3 here is CASRKTGFSSEEQYF. The CDR3 nucleotides are TGTGCCAGCAGGAAGACTGGATTTTCGTCAGAAGAGCAGTACTTC. This rearrangement joins TRBV28 to TRBJ2-7; D remains ambiguous. The V end lost 6 bases, the J end lost 7 bases, and 22 bases lay between the germline ends. The germline V gene encodes CDR1 MDHEN and CDR2 SYDVKM. The length of the CDR3 is 15 residues. Combining the CDR3 with reference TRBV28 and TRBJ2-7 gives the whole variable domain DVKVTQSSRYLVKRTGEKVFLECVQDMDHENMFWYRQDPGLGLRLIYFSYDVKMKEKGDIPEGYSVSREKKERFSLILESASTNQTSMYLCASRKTGFSSEEQYFGPGTRLTVT.

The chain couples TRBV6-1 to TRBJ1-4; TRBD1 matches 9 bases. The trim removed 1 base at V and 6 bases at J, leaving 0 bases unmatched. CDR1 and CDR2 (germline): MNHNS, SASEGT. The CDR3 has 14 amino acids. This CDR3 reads CASSEGTGDEKLFF. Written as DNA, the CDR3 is TGTGCCAGCAGTGAAGGGACAGGGGATGAAAAACTGTTTTTT.

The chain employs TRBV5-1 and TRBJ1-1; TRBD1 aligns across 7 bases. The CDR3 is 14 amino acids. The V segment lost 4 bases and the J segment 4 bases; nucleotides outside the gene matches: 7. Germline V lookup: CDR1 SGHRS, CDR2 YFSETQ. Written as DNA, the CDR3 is TGCGCCAGCAGCCCTCGACAGGGTGTCACTGAAGCTTTCTTT. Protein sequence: CASSPRQGVTEAFF.

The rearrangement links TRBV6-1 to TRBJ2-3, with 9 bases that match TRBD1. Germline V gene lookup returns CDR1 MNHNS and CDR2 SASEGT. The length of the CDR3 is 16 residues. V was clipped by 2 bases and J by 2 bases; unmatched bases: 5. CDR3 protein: CASSEYGTGYTDTQYF. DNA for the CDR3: TGTGCCAGCAGTGAATACGGGACAGGGTACACAGATACGCAGTATTTT.

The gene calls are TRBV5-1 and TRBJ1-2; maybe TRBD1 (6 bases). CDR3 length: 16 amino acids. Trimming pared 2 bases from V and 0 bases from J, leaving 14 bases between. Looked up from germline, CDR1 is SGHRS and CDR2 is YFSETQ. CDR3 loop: CASSLGGVPANYGYTF. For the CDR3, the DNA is TGCGCCAGCAGCTTAGGGGGGGTCCCCGCTAACTATGGCTACACCTTC.

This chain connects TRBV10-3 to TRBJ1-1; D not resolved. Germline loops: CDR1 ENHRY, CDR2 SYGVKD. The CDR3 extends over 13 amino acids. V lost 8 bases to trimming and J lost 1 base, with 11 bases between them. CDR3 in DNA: TGTGCCATCGCTAATCGGTCGAACACTGAAGCTTTCTTT. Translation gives CAIANRSNTEAFF.

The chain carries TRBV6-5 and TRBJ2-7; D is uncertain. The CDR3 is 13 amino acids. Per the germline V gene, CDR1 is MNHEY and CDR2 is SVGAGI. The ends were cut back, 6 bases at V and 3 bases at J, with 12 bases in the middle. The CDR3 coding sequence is TGTGCCAGCAGAAGGTCCGAGGTCTACGAGCAGTACTTC. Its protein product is CASRRSEVYEQYF.

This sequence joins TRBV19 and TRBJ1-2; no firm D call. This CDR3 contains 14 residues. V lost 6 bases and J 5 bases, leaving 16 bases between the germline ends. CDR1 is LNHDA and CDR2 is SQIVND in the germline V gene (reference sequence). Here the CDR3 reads CASRSRESIYGYTF. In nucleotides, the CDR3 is TGTGCCAGTAGGTCCCGCGAGAGTATTTATGGCTACACCTTC.

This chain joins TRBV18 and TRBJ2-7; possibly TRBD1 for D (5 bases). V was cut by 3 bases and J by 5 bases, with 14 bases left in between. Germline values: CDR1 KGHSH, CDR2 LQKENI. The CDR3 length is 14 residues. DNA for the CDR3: TGTGCCAGCTCACCTCTGACAGTCTCGGACGAGCAGTACTTC. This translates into CASSPLTVSDEQYF.

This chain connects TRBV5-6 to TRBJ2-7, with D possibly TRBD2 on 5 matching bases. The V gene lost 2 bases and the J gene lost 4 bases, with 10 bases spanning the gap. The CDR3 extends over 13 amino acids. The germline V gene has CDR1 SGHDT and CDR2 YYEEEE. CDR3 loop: CASSLFRGYEQYF. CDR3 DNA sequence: TGTGCCAGCAGCTTATTCCGGGGTTACGAGCAGTACTTC. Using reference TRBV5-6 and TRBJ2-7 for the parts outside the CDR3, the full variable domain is DAGVTQSPTHLIKTRGQQVTLRCSPKSGHDTVSWYQQALGQGPQFIFQYYEEEERQRGNFPDRFSGHQFPNYSSELNVNALLLGDSALYLCASSLFRGYEQYFGPGTRLTVT.

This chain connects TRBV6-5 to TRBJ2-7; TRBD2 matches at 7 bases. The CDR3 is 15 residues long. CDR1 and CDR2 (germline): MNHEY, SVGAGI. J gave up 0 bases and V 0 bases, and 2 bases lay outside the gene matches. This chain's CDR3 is CASSYSRGSSYEQYF. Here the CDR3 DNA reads TGTGCCAGCAGTTACTCGCGCGGGAGCTCCTACGAGCAGTACTTC.